The rows below give T cell receptor beta chains drawn from one sample of a study of PD-L1 blockade in urothelial cancer. Sequencing was performed with immunoSEQ multiplex PCR; in TCRdb, only in-frame clones are kept and a portion is missing. Among 100,000 to 150,000 clones listed, roughly 86% were seen once. The sequenced sample was PBMCs, obtained around atezolizumab (anti-PD-L1) treatment. The receptor source for this set is a man in his fifties or sixties with urothelial cancer. Each CDR3 is given without its conserved first and last residue. Only part of the rows carry a size: once, few, many, or a class if the clone is expanded.

NA,TRBV10-3,TRBJ1-3,AISERLSGNTIY
NA,TRBV7-9,TRBJ1-3,ASSLAGTGEAGNTIY
NA,TRBV27,TRBJ2-7,ASSLRAGLNYEQY
NA,TRBV19,TRBJ1-2,ASSGRPGAYGYT
NA,TRBV11-2,TRBJ2-1,ASSLDHGLAGLVSYNEQF
NA,TRBV6-1,TRBJ1-4,ASKGQGGTNEKLF
NA,TRBV7-9,TRBJ1-6,ASSLPGGSYNSPLH
NA,TRBV5-6,TRBJ1-2,ASSPDRVTFGYT
NA,TRBV5-1,TRBJ2-7,ASSPGETHEQY
NA,TRBV11-3,TRBJ2-1,ASSRRGSGRAPDNEQF
NA,TRBV6-6,TRBJ2-1,ATMIYAEQF
NA,TRBV5-1,TRBJ2-3,ASSLARTATSTDTQY
NA,TRBV14,TRBJ1-2,APALLAEGYT
NA,TRBV5-6,TRBJ1-1,ASSPLNRGEAF
NA,TRBV10-3,TRBJ2-7,AISEGTGPYEQY
NA,TRBV5-6,TRBJ2-7,ASSPRGLADSSYEQY
NA,TRBV27,TRBJ1-2,ASSRDRNYGYT
NA,TRBV5-5,TRBJ2-7,PRNTTTGEQY
NA,TRBV9,TRBJ2-1,ASSARTSGSNEQF
NA,TRBV5-4,TRBJ2-1,ASRPGAGVGYNEQF
NA,TRBV28,TRBJ2-3,ASSLRGTDTQY
NA,TRBV19,TRBJ1-1,ASSLKSEGRAEAF
few,TRBV6-1,TRBJ2-7,ASSDRSRQGAPYEQY
NA,TRBV18,TRBJ2-7,ASSPPGLDRNEQY
NA,TRBV7-9,TRBJ2-1,ASSPEPDYNEQF
NA,TRBV4-2,TRBJ1-4,ASSGGEKLF
NA,TRBV6-5,TRBJ1-3,ASSYDRGRNTIY
NA,TRBV7-9,TRBJ2-5,ASSSSRGSDFRRETQY
NA,TRBV13,TRBJ2-2,ASSLLLPAGELF
NA,TRBV2,TRBJ2-5,ASSEAMGDRGETQY
NA,TRBV7-9,TRBJ1-2,ASVPTNPEGYT
NA,TRBV27,TRBJ1-3,ASSRGLAGNTIY
NA,TRBV27,TRBJ2-5,ASSPGRTGTQY
once,TRBV5-4,TRBJ2-6,ASSSGGTGGQGVLT
few,TRBV5-1,TRBJ1-1,ASRSGGQNTEAF
NA,TRBV5-1,TRBJ2-7,ASSWSSGISEQY